These T cell receptor beta chains were read from a single sample in a study of blood T cell repertoires in COVID-19. The repertoire was sequenced with immunoSEQ multiplex PCR; TCRdb's copy has only in-frame clones and lacks some. This table holds 40,000 or so clones, approximately 80% found once. What was sequenced was peripheral blood. All receptors derive from a man in his fifties with active COVID-19. Each CDR3 is given with its conserved first and last residue. Each record gives: V gene, clone size, D gene, J gene, CDR3 DNA, CDR3 protein. D genes are given only for firm matches. Size tells how often a clone was seen (once, few, many) or the class of an expanded clone, and some rows leave it out.

v_call: TRBV4-1
clone_size: medium-sized
d_call: TRBD2
j_call: TRBJ2-7
cdr3_nt: TGCGCCAGCAGCCAAGAGGGAAAGCGGGGCCGCTCCTACGAGCAGTACTTC
cdr3_aa: CASSQEGKRGRSYEQYF

v_call: TRBV7-2
clone_size: NA
d_call: NA
j_call: TRBJ1-2
cdr3_nt: TGTGCCAGCAGCTTCGGAGATTATGGCTACACCTTC
cdr3_aa: CASSFGDYGYTF

v_call: TRBV28
clone_size: NA
d_call: NA
j_call: TRBJ1-5
cdr3_nt: TGTGCCAGCGTGGGGGGAGGTGCTCAGCCCCAGCATTTT
cdr3_aa: CASVGGGAQPQHF

v_call: TRBV6-2/TRBV6-3
clone_size: NA
d_call: TRBD2
j_call: TRBJ2-5
cdr3_nt: TGTGCCAGCAGTAGCAGAGGGAGGGCCTGGATCGTGGGGCAAGAGACCCAGTACTTC
cdr3_aa: CASSSRGRAWIVGQETQYF

v_call: TRBV4-3
clone_size: NA
d_call: TRBD1
j_call: TRBJ1-2
cdr3_nt: TGCGCCAGCAGCCGACAGGGTTTGGGCTATGGCTACACCTTC
cdr3_aa: CASSRQGLGYGYTF

v_call: TRBV9
clone_size: NA
d_call: TRBD1
j_call: TRBJ2-5
cdr3_nt: TGTGCCAGCAGCGTAGGCAGGGGGCTGGGAGAGACCCAGTACTTC
cdr3_aa: CASSVGRGLGETQYF

v_call: TRBV5-6
clone_size: NA
d_call: NA
j_call: TRBJ2-5
cdr3_nt: TGTGCCAGCAGCTTACTACAGGGCTCTGGTGAGACCCAGTACTTC
cdr3_aa: CASSLLQGSGETQYF

v_call: TRBV5-1
clone_size: once
d_call: TRBD1
j_call: TRBJ2-7
cdr3_nt: TGCGCCAGCAGCCGAGATCCAGGGACAGGGAGGGTGCAGTACTTC
cdr3_aa: CASSRDPGTGRVQYF

v_call: TRBV9
clone_size: NA
d_call: NA
j_call: TRBJ1-1
cdr3_nt: TGTGCCAGCAGCGTAGGTGGGGGCAGGAACACTGAAGCTTTCTTT
cdr3_aa: CASSVGGGRNTEAFF

v_call: TRBV7-6
clone_size: NA
d_call: TRBD1
j_call: TRBJ2-1
cdr3_nt: TGTGCCAGCAGCTTAGGGACAGGGGTAAACAATGAGCAGTTCTTC
cdr3_aa: CASSLGTGVNNEQFF

v_call: TRBV7-9
clone_size: NA
d_call: NA
j_call: TRBJ1-2
cdr3_nt: TGTGCCAGCAGCTTAGAAGGCGGCTGCACCTTC
cdr3_aa: CASSLEGGCTF

v_call: TRBV29-1
clone_size: NA
d_call: NA
j_call: TRBJ1-3
cdr3_nt: TGCGGAGGGTGGCTGAACTCTGGAAACACCATATATTTT
cdr3_aa: CGGWLNSGNTIYF

v_call: TRBV6-1
clone_size: NA
d_call: TRBD1
j_call: TRBJ1-1
cdr3_nt: TGTGCCAGCAGTGAACGCACGACAGGGATGAACACTGAAGCTTTCTTT
cdr3_aa: CASSERTTGMNTEAFF

v_call: TRBV27
clone_size: NA
d_call: NA
j_call: TRBJ2-5
cdr3_nt: TGTGCCACCAGAAGGGGGATAGGGGAGACCCAGTACTTC
cdr3_aa: CATRRGIGETQYF

v_call: TRBV19
clone_size: NA
d_call: TRBD1
j_call: TRBJ1-2
cdr3_nt: TGTGCCAGTAGTATGAGGGGACAGGGGAATGGCTACACCTTC
cdr3_aa: CASSMRGQGNGYTF

v_call: TRBV6-5
clone_size: NA
d_call: NA
j_call: TRBJ2-2
cdr3_nt: TGTGCCAGTACAGGGGGGGTTAACACCGGGGAGCTGTTTTTT
cdr3_aa: CASTGGVNTGELFF

v_call: TRBV14
clone_size: once
d_call: NA
j_call: TRBJ2-7
cdr3_nt: TGTGCCAGCAGCCGCGGCTTAGCCTACGAGCAGTACTTC
cdr3_aa: CASSRGLAYEQYF

v_call: TRBV6-4
clone_size: once
d_call: TRBD1
j_call: TRBJ2-1
cdr3_nt: TGTGCCACGGGGGGGCCCGGGGGACAGGGGGCAAATGAGCAGTTCTTC
cdr3_aa: CATGGPGGQGANEQFF

v_call: TRBV7-2
clone_size: NA
d_call: NA
j_call: TRBJ1-2
cdr3_nt: TGTGCCAGCAGTTTACGCGACCCAGGAACGGCGGGCTACACCTTC
cdr3_aa: CASSLRDPGTAGYTF

v_call: TRBV7-9
clone_size: NA
d_call: TRBD2
j_call: TRBJ2-1
cdr3_nt: TGTGCCAGCAGCTTAGCGTGGACTAGCGGGACGAGCGGGGATGAGCAGTTCTTC
cdr3_aa: CASSLAWTSGTSGDEQFF

v_call: TRBV6-5
clone_size: NA
d_call: TRBD1
j_call: TRBJ2-7
cdr3_nt: TGTGCCAGCAGTTACGGTCAGGGGGTCTACTACGAGCAGTACTTC
cdr3_aa: CASSYGQGVYYEQYF

v_call: TRBV7-2
clone_size: NA
d_call: TRBD1
j_call: TRBJ2-2
cdr3_nt: TGTGCCAGCAGCCGGGGACCAGGGGGCGTCACCGGGGAGCTGTTTTTT
cdr3_aa: CASSRGPGGVTGELFF

v_call: TRBV2
clone_size: NA
d_call: NA
j_call: TRBJ2-4
cdr3_nt: TGTGCCAGCAGTCAGGAGGTGGGCAAAAACATTCAGTACTTC
cdr3_aa: CASSQEVGKNIQYF

v_call: TRBV5-4
clone_size: NA
d_call: TRBD2
j_call: TRBJ2-1
cdr3_nt: TGTGCCAGCAGCTTTGGTCCTCTAGCGGGGGGGAATGAGCAGTTCTTC
cdr3_aa: CASSFGPLAGGNEQFF

v_call: TRBV18
clone_size: NA
d_call: TRBD1
j_call: TRBJ1-4
cdr3_nt: TGTGCCAGCTCGGGGACAGTTGCAACTAATGAAAAACTGTTTTTT
cdr3_aa: CASSGTVATNEKLFF

v_call: TRBV4-2
clone_size: NA
d_call: NA
j_call: TRBJ1-3
cdr3_nt: TGTGCCAGCAGTTCCGAACCGGCGGTCTCTGGAAACACCATATATTTT
cdr3_aa: CASSSEPAVSGNTIYF

v_call: TRBV5-1
clone_size: NA
d_call: NA
j_call: TRBJ2-5
cdr3_nt: TGCGCCAGCAGCTCACTAGGGGTCGGGGGGACCCAGTACTTC
cdr3_aa: CASSSLGVGGTQYF

v_call: TRBV27
clone_size: NA
d_call: TRBD1
j_call: TRBJ2-7
cdr3_nt: TGTGCCAGCAGATACGGACAGGGGGGGGCCTACGAGCAGTACTTC
cdr3_aa: CASRYGQGGAYEQYF

v_call: TRBV21-1
clone_size: NA
d_call: NA
j_call: TRBJ2-1
cdr3_nt: TGTGCCAGCAGCAATGGACTAGCGGGGTTCTACAATGAGCAGTTCTTC
cdr3_aa: CASSNGLAGFYNEQFF

v_call: TRBV3-1/TRBV3-2
clone_size: NA
d_call: NA
j_call: TRBJ2-2
cdr3_nt: TGTGCCAGCAGCCAAGGGGCACAGGGATTGACCGGGGAGCTGTTTTTT
cdr3_aa: CASSQGAQGLTGELFF

v_call: TRBV29-1
clone_size: NA
d_call: NA
j_call: TRBJ1-2
cdr3_nt: TGCAGCGTTGAAGGGACAGCTAACTATGGCTACACCTTC
cdr3_aa: CSVEGTANYGYTF

v_call: TRBV7-8
clone_size: once
d_call: NA
j_call: TRBJ2-7
cdr3_nt: TGTGCCAGCAGTCTGGGGCGGAGTTTCGGCGAGCAGTACTTC
cdr3_aa: CASSLGRSFGEQYF

v_call: TRBV11-3
clone_size: NA
d_call: NA
j_call: TRBJ2-2
cdr3_nt: TGTGCCAGCAGCTTAGGAGGGGGGAACACCGGGGAGCTGTTTTTT
cdr3_aa: CASSLGGGNTGELFF

v_call: TRBV2
clone_size: NA
d_call: TRBD1
j_call: TRBJ2-7
cdr3_nt: TGTGCCAGCAGTGAAGGGGTGCTACAGGGGGCTAGAGGGACCTCCTACGAGCAGTACTTC
cdr3_aa: CASSEGVLQGARGTSYEQYF

v_call: TRBV27
clone_size: NA
d_call: NA
j_call: TRBJ2-2
cdr3_nt: TGTGCCAGCAGTCCCCGAAATACACCGAAAGAGCTGTTTTTT
cdr3_aa: CASSPRNTPKELFF

v_call: TRBV2
clone_size: NA
d_call: NA
j_call: TRBJ2-5
cdr3_nt: TGTGCCAGCAGTGAAGCGCTTATCCTAGTGTCAAGAGAGACCCAGTACTTC
cdr3_aa: CASSEALILVSRETQYF

v_call: TRBV27
clone_size: NA
d_call: NA
j_call: TRBJ2-1
cdr3_nt: TGTGCCAGCAGTTTAACAGAGCTATACAATGAGCAGTTCTTC
cdr3_aa: CASSLTELYNEQFF

v_call: TRBV28
clone_size: NA
d_call: TRBD2
j_call: TRBJ2-2
cdr3_nt: TGTGCCAGCAGTTTGACGGGACTAGCGGGAGGGGGCACCGGGGAGCTGTTTTTT
cdr3_aa: CASSLTGLAGGGTGELFF

v_call: TRBV14
clone_size: NA
d_call: TRBD2
j_call: TRBJ2-3
cdr3_nt: TGTGCCAGCAGCCAAACGCGGGGGAGCACAGATACGCAGTATTTT
cdr3_aa: CASSQTRGSTDTQYF

v_call: TRBV29-1
clone_size: NA
d_call: NA
j_call: TRBJ2-1
cdr3_nt: TGCAGCATGACTGGCTACAATGAGCAGTTCTTC
cdr3_aa: CSMTGYNEQFF

v_call: TRBV5-1
clone_size: NA
d_call: TRBD1
j_call: TRBJ2-3
cdr3_nt: TGCGCCAGCAGCTACGGACAGGTTAGCACAGATACGCAGTATTTT
cdr3_aa: CASSYGQVSTDTQYF

v_call: TRBV7-8
clone_size: NA
d_call: NA
j_call: TRBJ2-6
cdr3_nt: TGTGCCAGCAGCTTAGCGCGTTCAGGGTGGATATCTGGGGCCAACGTCCTGACTTTC
cdr3_aa: CASSLARSGWISGANVLTF

v_call: TRBV7-3
clone_size: NA
d_call: NA
j_call: TRBJ2-1
cdr3_nt: TGTGCCAGCAGCTTATGGAGGGGCTCCTACAATGAGCAGTTCTTC
cdr3_aa: CASSLWRGSYNEQFF

v_call: TRBV19
clone_size: NA
d_call: TRBD1
j_call: TRBJ1-1
cdr3_nt: TGTGCCAGTAGTCCCCGGACAGGGGGCAGGACTGAAGCTTTCTTT
cdr3_aa: CASSPRTGGRTEAFF

v_call: TRBV9
clone_size: NA
d_call: TRBD1
j_call: TRBJ1-2
cdr3_nt: TGTGCCAGCAGCGGGGGACAGGGTTACTATGGCTACACCTTC
cdr3_aa: CASSGGQGYYGYTF

v_call: TRBV4-3
clone_size: NA
d_call: NA
j_call: TRBJ2-3
cdr3_nt: TGCGCCAGCAGCCAAGATCCCCGTCCTAGCACAGATACGCAGTATTTT
cdr3_aa: CASSQDPRPSTDTQYF

v_call: TRBV7-2
clone_size: once
d_call: NA
j_call: TRBJ2-7
cdr3_nt: TGTGCCAGTCGAAACCCGGGACAACTGTACGAGCAGTACTTC
cdr3_aa: CASRNPGQLYEQYF

v_call: TRBV27
clone_size: NA
d_call: NA
j_call: TRBJ1-3
cdr3_nt: TGTGCCAGCAGTGTCACCCGGGGGTTCTCTGGAAACACCATATATTTT
cdr3_aa: CASSVTRGFSGNTIYF

v_call: TRBV6-5
clone_size: once
d_call: TRBD1
j_call: TRBJ1-6
cdr3_nt: TGTGCCAGCAGTAGAAGACAGGGGAATAATTCACCCCTCCACTTT
cdr3_aa: CASSRRQGNNSPLHF

v_call: TRBV24-1
clone_size: NA
d_call: NA
j_call: TRBJ1-4
cdr3_nt: TGTGCCACCAGTGCTCCGGTTGCAACTAATGAAAAACTGTTTTTT
cdr3_aa: CATSAPVATNEKLFF